The sequence of this T cell receptor beta chain was determined in a study of healthy donors' naive CD4 and CD8 T cells. Study-level information: All functional IMGT TCR alpha variants were covered by new primers. Notes on the study in general: Bias from naive T cell homeostatic proliferation was not addressed. Positive CDR3 charge linked to CD4+ cells, negative to CD8+ cells.

This clonotype came up once. The antigen is unknown. The CDR3 has 16 amino acids. The V gene lost 4 bases and the J gene lost 1 base, with 18 bases spanning the gap. Looked up from germline, CDR1 is SQVTM and CDR2 is ANQGSEA. Starting from 500 ng of total RNA, TCR libraries were made with linear amplification. Per the original data handling: Sequencing covered around 78,000 rearranged alpha-chain transcripts across 5 healthy donors. TCRdb re-called the reads with MiXCR, one entry per CDR3 protein. These V and J calls derive from TCRdb rather than the authors' analysis. Among about 180,000 distinct CDR3 sequences listed, about 74% were seen once.

This TCR was sampled from a pool of human donors in good health; the sample pools cells from several healthy donors. The chain combines TRBV29-1 with TRBJ2-3; no clear D. Material for sequencing was naive CD4+ and CD8+ T cells sorted from blood, pooled from several donors. CDR3 nucleotides: TGCAGCGTTGGATTACCCAGGAACACCCGCACAGATACGCAGTATTTT. Its translation: CSVGLPRNTRTDTQYF.